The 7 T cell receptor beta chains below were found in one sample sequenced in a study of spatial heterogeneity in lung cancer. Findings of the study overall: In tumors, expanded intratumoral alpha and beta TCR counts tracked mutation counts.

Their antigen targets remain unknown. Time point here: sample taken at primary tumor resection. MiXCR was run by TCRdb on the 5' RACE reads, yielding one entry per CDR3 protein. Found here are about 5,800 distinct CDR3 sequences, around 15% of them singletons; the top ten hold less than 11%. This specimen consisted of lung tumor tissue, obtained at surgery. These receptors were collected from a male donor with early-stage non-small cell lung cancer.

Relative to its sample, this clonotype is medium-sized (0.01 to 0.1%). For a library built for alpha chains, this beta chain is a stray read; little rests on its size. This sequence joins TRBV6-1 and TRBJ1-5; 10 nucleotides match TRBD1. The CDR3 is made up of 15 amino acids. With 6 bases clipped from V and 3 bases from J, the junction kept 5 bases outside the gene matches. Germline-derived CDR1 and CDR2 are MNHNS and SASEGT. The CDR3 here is CASRPDRGDNQPQHF. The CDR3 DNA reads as TGTGCCAGCAGGCCGGACAGGGGGGACAATCAGCCCCAGCATTTT.

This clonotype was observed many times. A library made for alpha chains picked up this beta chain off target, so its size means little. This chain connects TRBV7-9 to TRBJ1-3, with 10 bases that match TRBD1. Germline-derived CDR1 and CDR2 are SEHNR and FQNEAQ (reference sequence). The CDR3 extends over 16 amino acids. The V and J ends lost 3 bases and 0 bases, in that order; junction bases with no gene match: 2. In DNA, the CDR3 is TGTGCCAGCAGCTTGGGACAGGGGAGCTCTGGAAACACCATATATTTT. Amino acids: CASSLGQGSSGNTIYF.

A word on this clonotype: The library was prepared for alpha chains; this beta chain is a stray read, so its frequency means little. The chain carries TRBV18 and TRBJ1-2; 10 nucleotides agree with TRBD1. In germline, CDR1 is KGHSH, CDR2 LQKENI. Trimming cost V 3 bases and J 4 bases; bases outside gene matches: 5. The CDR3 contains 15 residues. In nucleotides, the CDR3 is TGTGCCAGCTCACCCGGACAGGGGGAAGGCTATGGCTACACCTTC. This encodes CASSPGQGEGYGYTF. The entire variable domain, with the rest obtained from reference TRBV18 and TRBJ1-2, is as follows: NAGVMQNPRHLVRRRGQEARLRCSPMKGHSHVYWYRQLPEEGLKFMVYLQKENIIDESGMPKERFSAEFPKEGPSILRIQQVVRGDSAAYFCASSPGQGEGYGYTFGSGTRLTVV.

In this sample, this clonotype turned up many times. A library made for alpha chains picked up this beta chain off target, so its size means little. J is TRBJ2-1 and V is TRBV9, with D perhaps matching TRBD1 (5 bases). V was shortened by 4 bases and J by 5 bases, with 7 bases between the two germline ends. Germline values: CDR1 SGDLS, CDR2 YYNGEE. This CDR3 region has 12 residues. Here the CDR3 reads CASSPRDNEQFF. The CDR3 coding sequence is TGTGCCAGCAGCCCCAGGGACAATGAGCAGTTCTTC.

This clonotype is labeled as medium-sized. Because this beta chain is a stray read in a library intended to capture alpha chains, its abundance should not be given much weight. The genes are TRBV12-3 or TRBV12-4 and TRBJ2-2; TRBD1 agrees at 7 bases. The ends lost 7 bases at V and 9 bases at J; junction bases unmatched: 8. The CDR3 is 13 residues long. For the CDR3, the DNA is TGTGCCAGCATGGGACAGTTCGTTCGGGAGCTGTTTTTT. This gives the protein CASMGQFVRELFF.

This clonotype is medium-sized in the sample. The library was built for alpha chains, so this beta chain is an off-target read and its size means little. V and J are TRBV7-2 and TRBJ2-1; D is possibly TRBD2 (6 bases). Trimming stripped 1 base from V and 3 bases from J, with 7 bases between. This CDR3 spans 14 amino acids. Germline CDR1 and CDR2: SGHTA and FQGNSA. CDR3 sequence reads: CASSLGGLYNEQFF. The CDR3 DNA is TGTGCCAGCAGCTTAGGGGGACTCTACAATGAGCAGTTCTTC.

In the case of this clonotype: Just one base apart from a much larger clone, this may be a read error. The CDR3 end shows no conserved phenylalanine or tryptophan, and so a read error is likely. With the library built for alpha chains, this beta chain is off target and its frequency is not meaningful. The CDR3 reads CSARDGTSGATDTQYS. Written as DNA, the CDR3 is TGCAGTGCTAGAGATGGCACTAGCGGGGCCACAGATACGCAGTATTCT. The chain recombines TRBV20-1 with TRBJ2-3, with TRBD2 matching 10 bases. The CDR3 has 16 residues. With V trimmed by 0 bases and J by 2 bases, 5 bases remained unmatched. Germline V gives CDR1 DFQATT, CDR2 SNEGSKA (reference sequence).